These 20 T cell receptor beta chains originate from one sample sequenced in a study of blood T cells in healthy people across ages. A second roughly 6 to 11 cycle PCR used barcoded and J-beta primers. TCRdb redid the calling of the 5' RACE reads with MiXCR, one entry per CDR3 protein. Among around 1.5 million distinct CDR3 sequences listed, roughly 32% were seen once. Input material: blood. The source of these receptors is a woman aged 25 to 39 in good health.

This clonotype was counted at least ten times. The gene calls are TRBV11-2 and TRBJ2-7; D remains unclear. The CDR3 spans 11 residues. CDR1 and CDR2 (germline): SGHAT, FQNNGV. With 1 base removed from V and 6 bases from J, the gap between germline ends came to 4 bases. CDR3 sequence (DNA): TGTGCCAGCAGCTTAGTACGCGAGCAGTACTTC. It is translated as CASSLVREQYF.

This clonotype was observed many times. The rearrangement joins TRBV4-1 to TRBJ2-1; TRBD1 might be the D (6 bases). V was trimmed by 0 bases and J by 0 bases, leaving 27 bases between them. CDR3 size: 22 residues. Germline-derived CDR1 and CDR2 are MGHRA and YSYEKL. The CDR3 reads CASSQDPEVAGVSFSSYNEQFF. The CDR3 DNA is TGCGCCAGCAGCCAAGATCCGGAAGTCGCAGGGGTCTCCTTCTCCTCCTACAATGAGCAGTTCTTC.

This clonotype was observed at least ten times. The V gene is TRBV28, the J gene TRBJ1-2, with a tentative D call TRBD1 (5 bases). In germline, CDR1 is MDHEN, CDR2 SYDVKM. The CDR3 contains 14 residues. With 2 bases removed from V and 4 bases from J, the gap between germline ends came to 11 bases. The CDR3: CASSLGAGVYGYTF. For the CDR3, the DNA is TGTGCCAGCAGTTTAGGGGCAGGAGTCTATGGCTACACCTTC.

The chain recombines TRBV29-1 with TRBJ1-1, with TRBD1 as a possible D gene (6 bases). Trimming shortened V by 7 bases and J by 0 bases, and 24 bases separated the two germline ends. Germline V CDR1 and CDR2: SQVTM, ANQGSEA. CDR3 length equals 17 residues. The CDR3, as DNA: TGCAGCGCCCCGACAGGTGGGGTGCCAGGAATGAACACTGAAGCTTTCTTT. Protein sequence: CSAPTGGVPGMNTEAFF. The entire variable domain, with the rest obtained from reference TRBV29-1 and TRBJ1-1, is as follows: SAVISQKPSRDICQRGTSLTIQCQVDSQVTMMFWYRQQPGQSLTLIATANQGSEATYESGFVIDKFPISRPNLTFSTLTVSNMSPEDSSIYLCSAPTGGVPGMNTEAFFGQGTRLTVV.

The chain employs TRBV20-1 and TRBJ2-7; 11 nucleotides align to TRBD2. This CDR3 contains 16 residues. V trimming: 2 bases; J trimming: 7 bases; junction bases outside the gene matches: 13. Per the germline V gene, CDR1 is DFQATT and CDR2 is SNEGSKA (reference sequence). CDR3 region: CSARSLAGGVYNEQYF. DNA for the CDR3: TGCAGTGCTAGATCGCTAGCGGGGGGAGTTTACAATGAGCAGTACTTC.

This rearrangement joins TRBV6-5 to TRBJ1-6; possible D gene TRBD1, 5 bases. CDR1 MNHEY and CDR2 SVGAGI come from the germline V gene. The germline V and J ends were trimmed by 4 bases and 0 bases, with 7 bases remaining between them. The CDR3 is 15 amino acids. The CDR3 region has the DNA TGTGCCAGCAGTTGGACACACTCCTATAATTCACCCCTCCACTTT. Encoded protein: CASSWTHSYNSPLHF.

This chain joins TRBV3-1 and TRBJ2-5, with a tentative D call TRBD1 (7 bases). This CDR3 region has 16 residues. Germline V lookup: CDR1 LGHDT, CDR2 YNNKEL (reference sequence). With 4 bases removed from V and 5 bases from J, the gap between germline ends came to 20 bases. CDR3 in DNA: TGTGCCAGCAGCCTAAGGGGGCGGGGACGGGGGGAGACCCAGTACTTC. Translated: CASSLRGRGRGETQYF.

The chain employs TRBV20-1 and TRBJ2-3, with D perhaps TRBD2 (5 bases). V lost 5 bases and J 4 bases, leaving 16 bases between the germline ends. This CDR3 region has 14 residues. The germline gives CDR1 DFQATT, CDR2 SNEGSKA (reference sequence). The CDR3 is CSAWQTGRSDTQYF. DNA for the CDR3: TGCAGTGCTTGGCAAACGGGGAGATCAGATACGCAGTATTTT.

This clonotype has more than one count but fewer than ten. The chain combines TRBV20-1 with TRBJ1-6; D is possibly TRBD1 (5 bases). The germline V gene has CDR1 DFQATT and CDR2 SNEGSKA (reference sequence). The CDR3 has 11 amino acids. The ends were cut back, 4 bases at V and 9 bases at J, with 7 bases in the middle. As DNA, the CDR3 is TGCAGTGCTAAAGGGGTTTCACCCCTCCACTTT. Protein product: CSAKGVSPLHF.

There are many counts of this clonotype. The gene calls are TRBV5-5 and TRBJ2-5; 7 bases agree with TRBD1. CDR1 SGHKS and CDR2 YYEKEE come from the germline V gene (reference sequence). The CDR3 has 14 amino acids. With V trimmed by 4 bases and J by 2 bases, 5 bases remained unmatched. CDR3: CASSPRDRQETQYF. CDR3 bases: TGTGCCAGCAGCCCTCGGGACAGACAAGAGACCCAGTACTTC.

Of note for this clonotype: Compared with germline, one end of the junction differs, possibly owing to a read error. V gene TRBV6-5 combines with J gene TRBJ2-7; D is uncertain. Judging by the DNA end, TRBJ2-5 fits better; the J call may be wrong. Germline lookup yields CDR1 MNHEY and CDR2 SVGAGI. The CDR3 contains 15 residues. The CDR3 DNA is TGTGCCAGCGGTTACTCGTCAGCTGGGTGGGAGACCCAGTACTTC. This codes for CASGYSSAGWETQYF.

This clonotype was observed at least ten times. J is TRBJ2-1 and V is TRBV6-1, with D hard to call. CDR3 length: 15 residues. V was clipped by 1 base and J by 10 bases, with 17 bases between them. Germline V gene sequence: CDR1 MNHNS, CDR2 SASEGT. For the CDR3, the DNA is TGTGCCAGCAGTGAAGGGTCGGCTGGCCTCGGGGAGCAGTTCTTC. It translates to CASSEGSAGLGEQFF.

The rearrangement uses TRBV4-2 and TRBJ1-2; a possible D gene is TRBD1 (5 bases). CDR3 length: 13 amino acids. V lost 4 bases and J 5 bases, leaving 11 bases between the germline ends. CDR1 is LGHNA, CDR2 YNFKEQ, per germline. The CDR3 nucleotides are TGTGCCAGCAGCCCGGACACTCAGTATGGCTACACCTTC. Amino acid sequence: CASSPDTQYGYTF.

This clonotype was picked up a small number of times. The chain links TRBV20-1 to TRBJ2-1, with a tentative D call TRBD2 (6 bases). The CDR3 covers 17 residues. V lost 6 bases, J lost 0 bases, and 21 bases lay in between. Germline assignment: CDR1 DFQATT and CDR2 SNEGSKA (reference sequence). CDR3 nucleotide sequence: TGCAGTGCGCATAGGACTACCTTACAAAGCTCCTACAATGAGCAGTTCTTC. Its translation is CSAHRTTLQSSYNEQFF.

This clonotype was detected ten times or more. The chain couples TRBV27 to TRBJ2-1; 10 bases are a match to TRBD2. The CDR3 has 15 residues. CDR1 is MNHEY and CDR2 is SMNVEV in the germline V gene (reference sequence). Trimming removed 2 bases from V and 5 bases from J; junction bases left unmatched: 3. CDR3 protein: CASSLTGLADNEQFF. CDR3 nucleotides: TGTGCCAGCAGTTTAACAGGACTAGCGGACAATGAGCAGTTCTTC.

The table lists this clonotype with many counts. This chain uses TRBV5-1 with TRBJ2-5; no clear D gene. The CDR3 sequence is 15 residues long. Germline CDR1 and CDR2: SGHRS and YFSETQ. V dropped 5 bases and J dropped 1 base, with 15 bases sitting between them. DNA of the CDR3: TGCGCCAGCAGTGGCTTTGGGCAGCCCCAAGAGACCCAGTACTTC. As protein: CASSGFGQPQETQYF.

This clonotype was recorded a few times. V is TRBV12-3 or TRBV12-4 and J is TRBJ2-7; 8 bases fit TRBD1. The trim removed 7 bases at V and 0 bases at J, leaving 5 bases unmatched. There are 14 residues in the CDR3. In nucleotides, the CDR3 is TGTGCCAGCAAATCCACAGGGGGCTCCTACGAGCAGTACTTC. It yields the protein CASKSTGGSYEQYF.

This sequence joins TRBV7-2 and TRBJ2-1; no definite D call. The V end was cut by 5 bases, the J end by 8 bases, with 19 bases between. The CDR3 is 15 amino acids. Germline V gives CDR1 SGHTA, CDR2 FQGNSA. The CDR3 coding sequence is TGTGCCAGCAGCCTGTTCCGTCGCAGCAACGATGAGCAGTTCTTC. This codes for CASSLFRRSNDEQFF.

This clonotype was found once. This sequence joins TRBV24-1 and TRBJ2-2, with D hard to call. Trimming stripped 1 base from V and 6 bases from J, with 8 bases between. Germline assignment: CDR1 KGHDR and CDR2 SFDVKD. The CDR3 contains 14 residues. The CDR3 here is CATSDFDHPGELFF. Written as DNA, the CDR3 is TGTGCCACCAGTGATTTCGACCATCCCGGGGAGCTGTTTTTT.

The J gene is TRBJ2-1, the V gene TRBV7-9; 8 positions agree with TRBD2. The CDR3 has 20 residues. Germline assignment: CDR1 SEHNR and CDR2 FQNEAQ (reference sequence). Trimming cost V 11 bases and J 6 bases; bases outside gene matches: 30. The chain's CDR3 is CAGNFSSGRGPPQRSNEQFF. CDR3 bases: TGTGCCGGCAACTTCTCAAGCGGGAGAGGGCCGCCTCAAAGGTCCAATGAGCAGTTCTTC.